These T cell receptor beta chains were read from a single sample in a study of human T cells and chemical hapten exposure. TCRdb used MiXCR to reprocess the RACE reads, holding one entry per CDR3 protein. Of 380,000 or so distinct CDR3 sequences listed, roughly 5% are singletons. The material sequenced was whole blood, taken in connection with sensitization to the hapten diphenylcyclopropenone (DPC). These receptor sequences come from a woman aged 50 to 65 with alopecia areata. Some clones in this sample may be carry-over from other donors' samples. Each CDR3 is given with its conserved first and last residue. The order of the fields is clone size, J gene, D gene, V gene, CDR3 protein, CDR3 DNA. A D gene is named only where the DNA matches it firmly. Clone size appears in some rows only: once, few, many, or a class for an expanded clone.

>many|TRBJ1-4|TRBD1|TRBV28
CASSLTGKGTNEKLFF
TGTGCCAGCAGTTTGACAGGGAAAGGGACTAATGAAAAACTGTTTTTT
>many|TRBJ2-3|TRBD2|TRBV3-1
CASSQYSGGPTDTQYF
TGTGCCAGCAGCCAATATTCGGGGGGGCCGACAGATACGCAGTATTTT
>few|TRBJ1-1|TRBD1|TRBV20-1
CSARLADRPMNTEAFF
TGCAGTGCTAGACTCGCGGACAGGCCTATGAACACTGAAGCTTTCTTT
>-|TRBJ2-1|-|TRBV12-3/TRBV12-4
CASRFPGDRNEQFF
TGTGCCAGCAGGTTCCCAGGGGATAGGAATGAGCAGTTCTTC
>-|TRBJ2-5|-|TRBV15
CATSSYDDTSGTQYF
TGTGCCACCAGCAGTTACGACGATACCTCGGGGACCCAGTACTTC
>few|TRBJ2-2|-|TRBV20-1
CSARETANTGELFF
TGCAGTGCTAGAGAAACAGCGAACACCGGGGAGCTGTTTTTT
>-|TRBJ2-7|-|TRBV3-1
CASSQGAWEQYF
TGTGCCAGCAGCCAGGGGGCCTGGGAGCAGTACTTC
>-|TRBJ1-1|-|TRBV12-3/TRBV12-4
CASTERGGRAEAFF
TGTGCCAGCACCGAGAGGGGGGGACGGGCTGAAGCTTTCTTT
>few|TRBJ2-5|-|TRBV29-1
CSVPAQTGQTYQETQYF
TGCAGCGTCCCCGCCCAAACGGGGCAGACGTACCAAGAGACCCAGTACTTC
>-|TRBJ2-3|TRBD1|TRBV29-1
CSVPIRDRGQINTQYF
TGCAGCGTTCCGATCCGGGACAGGGGGCAAATAAATACGCAGTATTTT
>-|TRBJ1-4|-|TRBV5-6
CASSFGGSSNEKLFF
TGTGCCAGCAGCTTTGGGGGTTCATCTAATGAAAAACTGTTTTTT
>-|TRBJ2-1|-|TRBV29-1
CSVGRSTAGYNEQFF
TGCAGCGTTGGACGTTCGACGGCTGGGTACAATGAGCAGTTCTTC
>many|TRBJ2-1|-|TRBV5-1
CASSPSHGGAQDEFF
TGCGCCAGCAGCCCCTCCCATGGGGGGGCCCAAGATGAGTTCTTC
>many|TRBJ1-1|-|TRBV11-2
CASSFSDGLNTEAFF
TGTGCCAGCAGCTTTTCGGACGGACTGAACACTGAAGCTTTCTTT
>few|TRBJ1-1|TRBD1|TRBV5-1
CASSLELGGANTEAFF
TGCGCCAGCAGCTTGGAATTAGGGGGCGCGAACACTGAAGCTTTCTTT
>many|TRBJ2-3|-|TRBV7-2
CASRPGPRWADTQYF
TGTGCCAGCAGGCCTGGGCCTAGATGGGCAGATACGCAGTATTTT
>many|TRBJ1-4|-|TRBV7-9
CASSFDHEKLFF
TGTGCCAGCAGCTTCGACCATGAAAAACTGTTTTTT
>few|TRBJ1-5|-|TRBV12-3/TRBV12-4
CASPLGGSNQPQHF
TGTGCCAGTCCCCTCGGCGGGTCCAATCAGCCCCAGCATTTT
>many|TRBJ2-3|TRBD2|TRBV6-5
CASSQLAGGLSQYF
TGTGCCAGCAGTCAACTAGCGGGGGGTTTGTCGCAGTATTTT
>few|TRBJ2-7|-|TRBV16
CASSPQDSSTYEQYF
TGTGCCAGCAGCCCCCAGGACAGCTCGACCTACGAGCAGTACTTC
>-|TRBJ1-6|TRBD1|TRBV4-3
CASSQTGTGFNSPLHF
TGCGCCAGCAGCCAAACCGGGACAGGATTTAATTCACCCCTCCACTTT
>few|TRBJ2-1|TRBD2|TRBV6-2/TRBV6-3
CASSSPYGLAGEYEQFF
TGTGCCAGCAGTTCACCTTATGGACTAGCGGGAGAGTATGAGCAGTTCTTC
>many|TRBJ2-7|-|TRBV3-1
CASSHKGRTYEQYF
TGTGCCAGCAGCCATAAAGGCAGGACCTACGAGCAGTACTTC
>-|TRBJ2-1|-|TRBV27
CASSLSISGEQFF
TGTGCCAGCAGTTTATCGATAAGCGGTGAGCAGTTCTTC
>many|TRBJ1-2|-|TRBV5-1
CASSTGTAYGYTF
TGCGCCAGCAGTACGGGAACTGCCTATGGCTACACCTTC
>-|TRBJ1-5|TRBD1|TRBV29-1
CSAGTGGGSNQPQHF
TGCAGCGCCGGGACAGGCGGCGGTAGCAATCAGCCCCAGCATTTT
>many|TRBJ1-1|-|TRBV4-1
CASSQTGLQNTEAFF
TGCGCCAGCAGCCAAACGGGACTCCAGAACACTGAAGCTTTCTTT
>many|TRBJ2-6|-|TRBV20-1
CSARDVSAGTSSGANVLTF
TGCAGTGCTAGAGATGTGTCGGCAGGGACTTCCTCTGGGGCCAACGTCCTGACTTTC
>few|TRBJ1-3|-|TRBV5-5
CASSWDLRSSGNTIYF
TGTGCCAGCAGCTGGGATCTTCGAAGCTCTGGAAACACCATATATTTT
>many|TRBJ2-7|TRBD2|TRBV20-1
CSARAPGASGTAQSYEQYF
TGCAGTGCTAGAGCCCCGGGAGCTAGCGGGACCGCCCAATCTTACGAGCAGTACTTC
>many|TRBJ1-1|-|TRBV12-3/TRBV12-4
CASRVAGRAFF
TGTGCCAGCAGAGTGGCAGGGAGGGCTTTCTTT
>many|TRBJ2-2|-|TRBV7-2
CASSLILQGDQFF
TGTGCCAGCAGCTTAATTCTGCAGGGCGATCAGTTTTTT
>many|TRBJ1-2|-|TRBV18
CASSPGGDYGYTF
TGTGCCAGCTCACCGGGGGGAGACTATGGCTACACCTTC
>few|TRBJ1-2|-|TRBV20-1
CSAPQGYDYTF
TGCAGTGCCCCACAGGGTTATGACTACACCTTC
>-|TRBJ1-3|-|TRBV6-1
CASSGGWGDADF
TGTGCCAGCAGTGGAGGTTGGGGGGATGCGGATTTT
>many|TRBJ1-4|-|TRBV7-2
CAISVDEKLFF
TGTGCCATCTCGGTGGATGAAAAACTGTTTTTT
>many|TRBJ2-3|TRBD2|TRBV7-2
CASSTSSGTATDTQYF
TGTGCCAGCAGCACATCTAGCGGGACGGCCACAGATACGCAGTATTTT
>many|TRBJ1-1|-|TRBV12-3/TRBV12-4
CASSLRGGGPGLNTEAFF
TGTGCCAGCAGTTTGCGAGGCGGGGGGCCGGGGTTGAACACTGAAGCTTTCTTT
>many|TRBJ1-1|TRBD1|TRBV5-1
CASSPASGGNTEAFF
TGCGCCAGCAGCCCTGCCTCAGGGGGCAACACTGAAGCTTTCTTT
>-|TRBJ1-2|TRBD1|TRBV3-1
CASSQGTENYGYTF
TGTGCCAGCAGCCAGGGGACAGAGAACTATGGCTACACCTTC
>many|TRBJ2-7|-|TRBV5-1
CASSLYGTESYEQYF
TGCGCCAGCAGCTTGTACGGGACTGAGTCCTACGAGCAGTACTTC
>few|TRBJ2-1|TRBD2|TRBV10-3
CAIGRGMGYNEQFF
TGTGCCATTGGGAGGGGAATGGGGTACAATGAGCAGTTCTTC
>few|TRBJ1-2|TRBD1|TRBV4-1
CASSQGEGTVGRGNYGYTF
TGCGCCAGCAGCCAAGGGGAGGGGACAGTGGGCCGAGGGAACTATGGCTACACCTTC
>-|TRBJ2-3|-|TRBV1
CTSSGGFGKSTDTQYF
TGCACCAGCAGCGGGGGTTTTGGTAAGAGCACAGATACGCAGTATTTT
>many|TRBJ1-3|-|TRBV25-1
CASSDGIVASGNTIYF
TGTGCCAGCAGTGACGGCATCGTGGCTTCTGGAAACACCATATATTTT
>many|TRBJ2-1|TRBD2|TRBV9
CASSGRAGVLPGEQFF
TGTGCCAGCAGCGGGCGAGCGGGAGTCCTCCCTGGTGAGCAGTTCTTC
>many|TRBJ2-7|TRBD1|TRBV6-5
CASSHLQGARAYEQYF
TGTGCCAGCAGCCATTTACAGGGGGCGAGGGCCTACGAGCAGTACTTC
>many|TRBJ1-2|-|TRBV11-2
CASSPGALVNYGYTF
TGTGCCAGCAGCCCGGGGGCCCTCGTTAACTATGGCTACACCTTC
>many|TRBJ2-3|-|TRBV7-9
CASSFTGALTDTQYF
TGTGCCAGCAGCTTTACGGGGGCGCTCACAGATACGCAGTATTTT
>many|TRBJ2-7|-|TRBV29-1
CSVDQGAGYEQYF
TGCAGCGTTGACCAAGGGGCCGGGTACGAGCAGTACTTC
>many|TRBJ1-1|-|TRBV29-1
CSYLMNTEAFF
TGCAGCTACCTTATGAACACTGAAGCTTTCTTT